The 9 T cell receptor beta chains below come from one sample, sequenced in a study of control samples from healthy donors and cancer patients. Clones were sequenced by immunoSEQ multiplex PCR, and TCRdb holds only the in-frame ones, with some missing. The sample carries about 190,000 clones, around 90% recorded once. Sequencing was performed on blood. These receptors were obtained from a man younger than 40 in good health.

The chain combines TRBV6-5 with TRBJ2-2, with 8 nucleotides matching TRBD1. Losses at the gene ends were 5 bases for V and 10 bases for J; bases not matched to a gene: 12. CDR1 is MNHEY, CDR2 SVGAGI, per germline. CDR3 length: 15 amino acids. CDR3: CASSPGQGPGVELFF. In DNA form, the CDR3 reads TGTGCCAGCAGTCCCGGACAGGGCCCAGGCGTGGAGCTGTTTTTT.

This chain links TRBV12-3 or TRBV12-4 with TRBJ1-3; no clear D gene. V was trimmed by 6 bases and J by 2 bases, leaving 8 bases between them. The CDR3 loop spans 13 amino acids. CDR3 region: CASSHGPGNTIYF. CDR3 nucleotide sequence: TGTGCCAGCAGCCACGGTCCTGGAAACACCATATATTTT.

The V gene is TRBV4-1, the J gene TRBJ2-3; tentatively, D is TRBD1 (6 bases). The CDR3 has 20 amino acids. CDR1 is MGHRA, CDR2 YSYEKL, per germline. The ends were cut back, 5 bases at V and 5 bases at J, with 32 bases in the middle. Written as DNA, the CDR3 is TGCGCCAGCAGCGAACCCGATAATATTGGCTGGACAGTGGGTGAAGATACGCAGTATTTT. This encodes CASSEPDNIGWTVGEDTQYF.

The V gene is TRBV24-1, the J gene TRBJ2-1, with TRBD2 matching over 16 bases. CDR3 size: 18 residues. Germline V gene data show CDR1 as KGHDR and CDR2 as SFDVKD. After removal of 4 bases from V and 8 bases from J, the junction contained 10 bases not matched to a gene. CDR3 DNA: TGTGCCACCAGTGACTCCGGGACTAGCGGGGGGGCCCTCGATGAGCAGTTCTTC. Translated, it gives CATSDSGTSGGALDEQFF.

The rearrangement uses TRBV18 and TRBJ2-7, with TRBD2 as a possible D gene (6 bases). This CDR3 comprises 13 residues. V lost 4 bases and J 1 base, leaving 8 bases between the germline ends. CDR1 is KGHSH and CDR2 is LQKENI in the germline V gene. CDR3 loop: CASSRDSSYEQYF. CDR3 in DNA: TGTGCCAGCTCACGGGACTCATCCTACGAGCAGTACTTC.

CDR3 protein: CASSSVVGTDTEAFF. In nucleotides, the CDR3 is TGTGCCAGCAGCTCTGTTGTAGGCACGGACACTGAAGCTTTCTTT. The chain recombines TRBV7-8 with TRBJ1-1; D uncertain. Germline V lookup: CDR1 SGHVS, CDR2 FQNEAQ. V shed 4 bases and J shed 3 bases, with 15 bases lying between them. CDR3 size: 15 residues. The full variable domain, with the rest looked up from reference TRBV7-8 and TRBJ1-1, is GAGVSQSPRYKVAKRGQDVALRCDPISGHVSLFWYQQALGQGPEFLTYFQNEAQLDKSGLPSDRFFAERPEGSVSTLKIQRTQQEDSAVYLCASSSVVGTDTEAFFGQGTRLTVV.

A single count supports this clone. The genes are TRBV28 and TRBJ1-5; 9 bases align to TRBD1. The CDR3 totals 16 residues. V shed 2 bases, J shed 6 bases, and the junction held 8 bases outside the gene matches. Germline assignment: CDR1 MDHEN and CDR2 SYDVKM. The DNA of the CDR3 is TGTGCCAGCAGTTTAGGTACGGACAGGGGAGGTCAGCCCCAGCATTTT. Amino acids: CASSLGTDRGGQPQHF. The variable domain in full, with the rest retrieved from reference TRBV28 and TRBJ1-5, is DVKVTQSSRYLVKRTGEKVFLECVQDMDHENMFWYRQDPGLGLRLIYFSYDVKMKEKGDIPEGYSVSREKKERFSLILESASTNQTSMYLCASSLGTDRGGQPQHFGDGTRLSIL.

The gene calls are TRBV9 and TRBJ1-6; D might be TRBD1 (5 bases). Germline V gene data show CDR1 as SGDLS and CDR2 as YYNGEE. The CDR3 is made up of 15 amino acids. V lost 4 bases, J lost 11 bases, and 19 bases lay in between. CDR3 nucleotides: TGTGCCAGCAGCCTAACCAACGCAGGGAACCCACCCCTCCACTTT. Protein product: CASSLTNAGNPPLHF.

The CDR3 here is CASSATGGRDTQYF. The CDR3 bases are TGTGCCAGCAGCGCGACAGGGGGCAGAGATACGCAGTATTTT. This chain joins TRBV9 and TRBJ2-3; 10 bases are shared with TRBD1. Germline assignment: CDR1 SGDLS and CDR2 YYNGEE. The V gene end was trimmed by 3 bases and the J gene end by 5 bases; junction bases not matched to a gene: 3. The CDR3 contains 14 residues.